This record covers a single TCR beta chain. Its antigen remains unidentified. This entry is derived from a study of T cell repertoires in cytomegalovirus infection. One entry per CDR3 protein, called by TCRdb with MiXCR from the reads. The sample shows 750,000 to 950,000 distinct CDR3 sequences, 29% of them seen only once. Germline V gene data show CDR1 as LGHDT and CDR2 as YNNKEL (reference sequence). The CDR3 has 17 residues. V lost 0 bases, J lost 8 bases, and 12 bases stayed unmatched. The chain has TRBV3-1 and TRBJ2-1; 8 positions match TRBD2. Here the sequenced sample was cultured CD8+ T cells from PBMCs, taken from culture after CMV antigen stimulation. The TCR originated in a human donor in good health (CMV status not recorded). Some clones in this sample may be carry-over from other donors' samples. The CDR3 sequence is CASSQDFGAGGLDEQFF. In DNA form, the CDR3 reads TGTGCCAGCAGCCAAGATTTTGGGGCGGGGGGCTTAGATGAGCAGTTCTTC.